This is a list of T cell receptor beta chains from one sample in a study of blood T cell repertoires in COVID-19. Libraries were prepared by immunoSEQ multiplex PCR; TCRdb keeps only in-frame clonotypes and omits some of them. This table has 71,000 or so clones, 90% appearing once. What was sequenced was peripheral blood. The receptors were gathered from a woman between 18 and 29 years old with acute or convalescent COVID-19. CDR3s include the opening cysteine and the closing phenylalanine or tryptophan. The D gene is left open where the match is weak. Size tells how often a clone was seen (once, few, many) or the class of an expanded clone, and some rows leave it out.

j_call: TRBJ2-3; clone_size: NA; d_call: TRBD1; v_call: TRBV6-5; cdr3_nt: TGTGCCAGCAGTTTCGGGACAGGGGGCACAGATACGCAGTATTTT; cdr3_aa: CASSFGTGGTDTQYF
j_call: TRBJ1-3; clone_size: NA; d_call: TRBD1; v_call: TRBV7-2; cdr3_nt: TGTGCCAGCAGCTCACAGGGGGGTGGAAACACCATATATTTT; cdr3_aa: CASSSQGGGNTIYF
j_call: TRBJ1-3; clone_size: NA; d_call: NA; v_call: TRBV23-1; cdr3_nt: TGCGCCAGCAGTCGCCTCGATCAAAAGGGCAGGGGTGGAAACACCATATATTTT; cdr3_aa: CASSRLDQKGRGGNTIYF
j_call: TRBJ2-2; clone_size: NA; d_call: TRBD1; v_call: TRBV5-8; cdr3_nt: TGTGCCAGCAGCAGAGACAGGGGGCGCGTCGGGGAGCTGTTTTTT; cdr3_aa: CASSRDRGRVGELFF
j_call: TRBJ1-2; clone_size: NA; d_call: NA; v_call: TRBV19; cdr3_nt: TGTGCCAGTAGTATTTTGGACATTAGCTATGGCTACACCTTC; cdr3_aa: CASSILDISYGYTF
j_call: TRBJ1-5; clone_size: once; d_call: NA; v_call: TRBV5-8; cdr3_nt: TGTGCCAGCAGCTTTATTCAGGGCAATCAGCCCCAGCATTTT; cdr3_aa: CASSFIQGNQPQHF
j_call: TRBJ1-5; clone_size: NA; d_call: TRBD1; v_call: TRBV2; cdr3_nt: TGTGCCAGCGGGACAGGGGGCTTTCGTCAGCCCCAGCATTTT; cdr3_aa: CASGTGGFRQPQHF
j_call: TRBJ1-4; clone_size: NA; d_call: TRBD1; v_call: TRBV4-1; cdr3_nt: TGCGCCAGCAGCCAAGTGTGGCAGGGGGCGCAGAGATCGGGTGAAAAACTGTTTTTT; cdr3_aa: CASSQVWQGAQRSGEKLFF
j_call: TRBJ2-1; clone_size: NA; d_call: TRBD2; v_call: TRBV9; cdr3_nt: TGTGCCAGCAGCCCAGCCCTTAGCGGGTACTACAATGAGCAGTTCTTC; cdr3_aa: CASSPALSGYYNEQFF
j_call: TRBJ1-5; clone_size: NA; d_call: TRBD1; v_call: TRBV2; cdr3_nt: TGTGCCAGCAGGGACAGGGACCAGCCCCAGCATTTT; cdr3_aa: CASRDRDQPQHF
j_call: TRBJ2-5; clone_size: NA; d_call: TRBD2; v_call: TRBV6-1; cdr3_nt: TGTGCCAGCAGTGAGGCGGCTAGCGGGGGGATGACCGCCCAGTACTTC; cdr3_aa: CASSEAASGGMTAQYF
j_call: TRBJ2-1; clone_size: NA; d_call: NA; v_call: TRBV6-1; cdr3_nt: TGTGCCAGCAGTGAAAAGTCCGTACTGGTATTCTTC; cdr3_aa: CASSEKSVLVFF
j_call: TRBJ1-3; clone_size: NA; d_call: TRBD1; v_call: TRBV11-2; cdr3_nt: TGTGCCAGCAGCCCGGACAGGGTGGCTGGAAACACCATATATTTT; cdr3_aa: CASSPDRVAGNTIYF
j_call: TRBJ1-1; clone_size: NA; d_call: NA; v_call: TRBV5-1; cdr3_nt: TGCGCCAGCAGCCCGACAAGTATGAACACTGAAGCTTTCTTT; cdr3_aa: CASSPTSMNTEAFF
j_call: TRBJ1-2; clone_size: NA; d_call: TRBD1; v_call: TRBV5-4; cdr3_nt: TGTGCCAGCAGCTTGCCCCTCCAGGGGGCCTCCGATGGCTACACCTTC; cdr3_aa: CASSLPLQGASDGYTF
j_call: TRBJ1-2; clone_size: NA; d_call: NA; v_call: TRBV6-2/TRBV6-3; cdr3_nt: TGTGCCAGCAGTTCAGAGACGGCGGACTATGGCTACACCTTC; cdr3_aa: CASSSETADYGYTF
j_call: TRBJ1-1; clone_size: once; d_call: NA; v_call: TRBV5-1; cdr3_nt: TGCGCCAGCAGCTTGGAAGGGGGTACCACTGAAGCTTTCTTT; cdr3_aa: CASSLEGGTTEAFF
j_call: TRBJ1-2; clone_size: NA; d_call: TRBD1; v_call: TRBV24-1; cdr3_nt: TGTGCCACCAGTGACCTGGACAGGGGGGGTTATGGCTACACCTTC; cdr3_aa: CATSDLDRGGYGYTF
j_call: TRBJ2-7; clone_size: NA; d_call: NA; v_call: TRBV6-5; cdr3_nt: TGTGCCAGCTCTGAGGGCGGAGTGTCCTACGAGCAGTACTTC; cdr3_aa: CASSEGGVSYEQYF
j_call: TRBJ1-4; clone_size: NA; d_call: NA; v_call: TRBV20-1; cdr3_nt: TGCAGTGCTAGTTCAGGCGGGGTTTATGAAAAACTGTTTTTT; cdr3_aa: CSASSGGVYEKLFF
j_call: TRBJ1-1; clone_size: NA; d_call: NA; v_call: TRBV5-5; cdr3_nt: TGTGCCAGCAGCTTGGCAGGGGACACTGAAGCTTTCTTT; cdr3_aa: CASSLAGDTEAFF
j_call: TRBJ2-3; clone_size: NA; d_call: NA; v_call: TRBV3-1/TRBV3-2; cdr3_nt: TGTGCCAGCAGCCAAGGCCCAGGGGATACGCAGTATTTT; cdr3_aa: CASSQGPGDTQYF
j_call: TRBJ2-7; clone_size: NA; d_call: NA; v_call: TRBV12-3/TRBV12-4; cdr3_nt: TGTGCCAGCAGACTAGCAGGCGCAGAGCAGTACTTC; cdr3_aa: CASRLAGAEQYF
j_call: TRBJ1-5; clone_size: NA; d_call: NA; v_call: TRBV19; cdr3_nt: TGTGCCAGTAGTATGATGGGATCGGGGAATCAGCCCCAGCATTTT; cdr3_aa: CASSMMGSGNQPQHF
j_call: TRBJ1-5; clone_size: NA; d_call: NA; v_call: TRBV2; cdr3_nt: TGTGCCAGCAGTGCGCCGGGGGGTAGGAATCAGCCCCAGCATTTT; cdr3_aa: CASSAPGGRNQPQHF
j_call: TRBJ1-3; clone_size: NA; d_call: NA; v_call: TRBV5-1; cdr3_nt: TGCGCCAGCAGCTTGGGAGTTTCTGGAAACACCATATATTTT; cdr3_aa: CASSLGVSGNTIYF
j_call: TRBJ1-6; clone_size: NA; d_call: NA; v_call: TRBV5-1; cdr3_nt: TGCGCCAGCAGCCTTGGAGGACGGGATAATTCACCCCTCCACTTT; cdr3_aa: CASSLGGRDNSPLHF
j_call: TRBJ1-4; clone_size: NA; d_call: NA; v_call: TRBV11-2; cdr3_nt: TGTGCCAGCAGCGCCCGACAGAGCCTTAATGAAAAACTGTTTTTT; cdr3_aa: CASSARQSLNEKLFF
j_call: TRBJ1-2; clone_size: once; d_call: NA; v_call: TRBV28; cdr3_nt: TGTGCCAGCAGTTTATATCTAGTCCGGGGCAGGGGCTATGGCTACACCTTC; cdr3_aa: CASSLYLVRGRGYGYTF
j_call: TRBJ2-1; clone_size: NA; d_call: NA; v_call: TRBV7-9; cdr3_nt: TGTGCCAGCAGCTTAGGACAGTATTCCTACAATGAGCAGTTCTTC; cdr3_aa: CASSLGQYSYNEQFF
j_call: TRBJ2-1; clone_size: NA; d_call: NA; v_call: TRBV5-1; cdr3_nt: TGCGCCAGCAGCCAGCGAGGGGAGGACAATGAGCAGTTCTTC; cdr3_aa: CASSQRGEDNEQFF
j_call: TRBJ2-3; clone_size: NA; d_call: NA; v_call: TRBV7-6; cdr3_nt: TGTGCCAGCAGCTCCGAACGCGGAGCGGTTCCGGCAGATACGCAGTATTTT; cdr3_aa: CASSSERGAVPADTQYF
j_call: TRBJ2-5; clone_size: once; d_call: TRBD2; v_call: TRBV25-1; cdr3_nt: TGTGCCAGCAGTGTTCTAGCGGGAGACGAGACCCAGTACTTC; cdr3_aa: CASSVLAGDETQYF
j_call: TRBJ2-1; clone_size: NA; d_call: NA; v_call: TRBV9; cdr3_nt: TGTGCCAGCAGCGTTTTGGGGCACGAGCAGTTCTTC; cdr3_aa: CASSVLGHEQFF